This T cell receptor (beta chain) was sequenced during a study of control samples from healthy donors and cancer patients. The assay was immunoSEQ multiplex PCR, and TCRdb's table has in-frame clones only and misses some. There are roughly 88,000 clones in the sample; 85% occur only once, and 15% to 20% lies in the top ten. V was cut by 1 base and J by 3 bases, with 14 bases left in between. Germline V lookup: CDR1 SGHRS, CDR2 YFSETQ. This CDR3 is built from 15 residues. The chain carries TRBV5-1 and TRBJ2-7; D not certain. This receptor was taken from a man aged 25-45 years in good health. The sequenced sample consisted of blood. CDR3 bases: TGCGCCAGCAGCTTGACTGTAACAGCCATCTACGAGCAGTACTTC. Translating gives CASSLTVTAIYEQYF.